This T cell receptor beta chain emerged from a study of chemoradiotherapy in HPV16-positive cancers. Overall study context: Candidate HPV-specific T-cell clones and common TCR motifs came from functional assays in two HPV16-positive patients.

Libraries were prepared by immunoSEQ multiplex PCR; TCRdb keeps only in-frame clonotypes and omits some of them. The repertoire holds about 68,000 clones, with 88% as singletons. Repertoires were sampled repeatedly during chemoradiotherapy. As concerns this clone: Its antigen is as yet unknown.

The junction had 7 bases not matched to a gene; V was cut back by 6 bases and J by 4 bases. The CDR3 has 15 amino acids. In germline, CDR1 is MNHEY, CDR2 SMNVEV (reference sequence). Study results and limitations: Candidate HPV-specific clones and E7-related TCR motifs grew in tumor during treatment. HPV-responsive T-cell expansion during chemoradiotherapy was linked to improved recurrence-free survival in HPV16-positive patients.

The source of this sequence is a human donor with HPV-associated anogenital cancer. The specimen comprised blood, sampled from a patient who underwent chemoradiotherapy. The chain carries TRBV27 and TRBJ2-1; 9 positions match TRBD1. Written as DNA, the CDR3 is TGTGCCAGCAGGCTTGCCGGGACAGGGTACAATGAGCAGTTCTTC. Amino acids: CASRLAGTGYNEQFF.